These 5 T cell receptor beta chains share one sample of origin, sequenced in a study of cytomegalovirus exposure and HLA in healthy donors. Primers included in the PCR were 60 Vbeta and 13 Jbeta primers. TCRdb keeps only in-frame clones here, not all; method: immunoSEQ multiplex PCR. The table has over 150,000 clones, around 75% seen once. The specimen sequenced was PBMCs. These receptors came from a male donor in good health and CMV-seronegative.

V gene TRBV19 combines with J gene TRBJ2-5; weak D call: TRBD1 (5 bases). The CDR3 covers 12 residues. CDR1 LNHDA and CDR2 SQIVND come from the germline V gene (reference sequence). V lost 7 bases and J 4 bases, leaving 10 bases between the germline ends. CDR3 in DNA: TGTGCCAGTAAACAGGACGGAGAGACCCAGTACTTC. It specifies CASKQDGETQYF.

On this clone itself: At one boundary the junction diverges from the germline segment, which might be a read error. This chain links TRBV5-1 with TRBJ1-3; TRBD1 agrees at 10 bases. Germline CDR1 is SGHRS and CDR2 is YFSETQ. CDR3 size: 16 residues. The CDR3 sequence is CAGSQDRGRRGNTIYF. CDR3 sequence (DNA): TGCGCCGGCAGCCAAGACAGGGGGCGCCGGGGAAACACCATATATTTT.

The V gene is TRBV28, the J gene TRBJ2-5, with TRBD1 identical over 9 bases. The length of the CDR3 is 15 residues. Germline CDR1 is MDHEN and CDR2 is SYDVKM. V shed 5 bases, J shed 2 bases, and the junction held 6 bases outside the gene matches. Written as DNA, the CDR3 is TGTGCCAGCAGTACCCGGGACAGGGAGCAAGAGACCCAGTACTTC. Its protein product is CASSTRDREQETQYF.

This chain links TRBV12-5 with TRBJ1-1; D gene unclear. The CDR3 loop spans 14 amino acids. V shed 6 bases and J shed 6 bases, with 17 bases lying between them. Germline V gives CDR1 LGHNT, CDR2 FRNRAP. CDR3 residues: CASGQSGGRAEAFF. The CDR3 coding sequence is TGTGCTAGTGGACAATCTGGTGGGAGGGCTGAAGCTTTCTTT.

The chain employs TRBV10-1 and TRBJ2-5; 10 bases match TRBD2. V lost 10 bases and J lost 7; bases outside the gene matches: 18. The CDR3 covers 16 residues. Per germline, CDR1 WNHNN and CDR2 SYGVQD (reference sequence). This chain's CDR3 is CATQKKRGGRCGTQYF. The DNA of the CDR3 is TGCGCCACTCAGAAAAAGCGGGGGGGACGGTGTGGGACCCAGTACTTC.